These 14 T cell receptor beta chains came from one sample sequenced in a study of control samples from healthy donors and cancer patients. Generated by immunoSEQ multiplex PCR, the TCRdb table keeps only in-frame clones and is missing some. The sample holds 74,000 or so clones, about 91% seen once. The source material was blood. Every receptor here comes from a man in his forties or fifties in good health.

The J gene is TRBJ1-6, the V gene TRBV30; 8 bases align to TRBD1. V dropped 1 base and J dropped 7; count of bases not matched to a gene: 6. Germline values: CDR1 GTSNPN, CDR2 SVGIG (reference sequence). This CDR3 region has 15 residues. The CDR3 sequence: CAWSAGTGNNSPLHF. The CDR3 DNA follows: TGTGCCTGGAGTGCAGGGACAGGAAACAATTCACCCCTCCACTTT.

The chain recombines TRBV19 with TRBJ2-1, with D tentatively TRBD1 (5 bases). Germline V gene data show CDR1 as LNHDA and CDR2 as SQIVND (reference sequence). The V and J ends lost 0 bases and 0 bases respectively, with 9 bases between them. The CDR3 length is 16 residues. For the CDR3, the DNA is TGTGCCAGTAGTATAGAAGGGGCTAGCTCCTACAATGAGCAGTTCTTC. It codes for CASSIEGASSYNEQFF.

The chain has TRBV2 and TRBJ1-1; 7 bases agree with TRBD1. Looked up from germline, CDR1 is SNHLY and CDR2 is FYNNEI. The CDR3 covers 15 residues. Trimming removed 6 bases from V and 2 bases from J; junction bases left unmatched: 9. This CDR3 reads CASSPSGTANTEAFF. The CDR3 bases are TGTGCCAGCAGCCCCTCGGGGACAGCCAACACTGAAGCTTTCTTT. The whole variable domain, filled in from reference TRBV2 and TRBJ1-1, reads EPEVTQTPSHQVTQMGQEVILRCVPISNHLYFYWYRQILGQKVEFLVSFYNNEISEKSEIFDDQFSVERPDGSNFTLKIRSTKLEDSAMYFCASSPSGTANTEAFFGQGTRLTVV.

CDR3 sequence reads: CASRGGGEIEQFF. CDR3 nucleotide sequence: TGTGCCAGCCGAGGGGGGGGAGAGATTGAGCAGTTCTTC. The chain has TRBV3-1 (or the pseudogene TRBV3-2) and TRBJ2-1; maybe TRBD2 (7 bases). Germline lookup yields CDR1 LGHDT and CDR2 YNNKEL (reference sequence). Trimming left V 8 bases short and J 9 bases short, with 17 bases between. The CDR3 totals 13 residues.

V gene TRBV3-1 (or the pseudogene TRBV3-2) combines with J gene TRBJ1-4; a possible D gene is TRBD1 (6 bases). Trimming removed 4 bases from V and 7 bases from J, with 16 bases in between. Germline V gene lookup returns CDR1 LGHDT and CDR2 YNNKEL (reference sequence). There are 15 residues in the CDR3. The CDR3 nucleotides read TGTGCCAGCAGCCTTATGTGGACAGTTGGTGAAAAACTGTTTTTT. Residues: CASSLMWTVGEKLFF.

The chain employs TRBV7-2 and TRBJ2-7; D unclear. The germline gives CDR1 SGHTA, CDR2 FQGNSA. CDR3 size: 15 residues. Trimming stripped 5 bases from V and 2 bases from J, with 16 bases between. DNA for the CDR3: TGTGCCAGCAGCCCCTTCACGTCACCGGCCTACGAGCAGTACTTC. Translated, it gives CASSPFTSPAYEQYF.

The V gene is TRBV7-8, the J gene TRBJ2-1; D remains unclear. The CDR3 has 13 residues. CDR1 and CDR2 (germline): SGHVS, FQNEAQ. V dropped 7 bases and J dropped 5 bases, with 12 bases sitting between them. CDR3 sequence (DNA): TGTGCCAGCAACCCGTTCGGCGACAATGAGCAGTTCTTC. Translating it yields CASNPFGDNEQFF.

V usage is TRBV5-1 and J usage is TRBJ1-2, with D unclear. The CDR3 is 16 residues long. The germline gives CDR1 SGHRS, CDR2 YFSETQ. Deletions cut 4 bases from V and 4 bases from J, with 20 bases between. The CDR3 coding sequence is TGCGCCAGCAGCCCTCAGTCGGGTCGAGGTGGCTATGGCTACACCTTC. It codes for CASSPQSGRGGYGYTF.

The chain joins TRBV2 to TRBJ2-5, with 8 bases aligning to TRBD1. V dropped 6 bases and J dropped 5; count of bases not matched to a gene: 5. Germline CDR1 SNHLY, CDR2 FYNNEI. The CDR3 runs 13 residues. The CDR3 reads CASSARGLETQYF. Written as DNA, the CDR3 is TGTGCCAGCAGCGCCAGGGGGCTTGAGACCCAGTACTTC.

The chain is built from TRBV5-6 and TRBJ1-5; unclear D gene. CDR3 length: 12 residues. V shed 7 bases and J shed 4 bases, with 9 bases lying between them. CDR1 and CDR2 (germline): SGHDT, YYEEEE. CDR3 residues: CASSTENQPQHF. The CDR3 DNA reads as TGTGCCAGCTCGACGGAAAATCAGCCCCAGCATTTT.

As for this clone: The junction departs from germline at one end; a sequencing error may be responsible. The rearrangement joins TRBV4-2 to TRBJ2-7, with TRBD1 identical over 9 bases. The germline V gene has CDR1 LGHNA and CDR2 YNFKEQ. CDR3 size: 14 residues. The CDR3 DNA is TGTGCCAGCAGCCAGGGGGGACCGGGACAGGGCGTCCTCTTC. It yields the protein CASSQGGPGQGVLF.

This clone appeared a few times. Here the CDR3 DNA reads TGTGCCAGCAGCTTAGAACGGCGAAGGGCCGGGGAGCTGTTTTTT. Translating gives CASSLERRRAGELFF. The gene calls are TRBV11-2 and TRBJ2-2; no definite D call. The V gene's germline CDR1 is SGHAT and CDR2 FQNNGV. The ends were cut back, 0 bases at V and 6 bases at J, with 11 bases in the middle. The CDR3 length is 15 residues.

The gene calls are TRBV6-5 and TRBJ1-6; 9 bases are a match to TRBD1. The CDR3 consists of 14 residues. After removal of 4 bases from V and 9 bases from J, the junction contained 4 bases not matched to a gene. Germline assignment: CDR1 MNHEY and CDR2 SVGAGI. As DNA, the CDR3 is TGTGCCAGCAGTTCCCAGACAGGGGGTTCACCCCTCCACTTT. Translated, it gives CASSSQTGGSPLHF.

CDR3 sequence (DNA): TGTGCCAGCAGCCAAACCAGCACAGATACGCAGTATTTT. Its protein is CASSQTSTDTQYF. This sequence joins TRBV3-1 (or the pseudogene TRBV3-2) and TRBJ2-3; the D is unclear. This CDR3 is 13 amino acids long. The V end was cut by 2 bases, the J end by 0 bases, with 3 bases between. CDR1 LGHDT and CDR2 YNNKEL come from the germline V gene (reference sequence).